A single sample is the source of the 26 T cell receptor beta chains below, sequenced in a study of T cell responses to AZD1222 COVID-19 vaccine. TCRdb's table, derived via immunoSEQ multiplex PCR, lists solely in-frame clones and lacks some. The table has fewer than 80,000 clones, roughly 88% seen once. This material consisted of peripheral blood, taken 28 days after the second dose of the MenACWY control vaccine. These receptors came from an adult who received the MenACWY meningococcal vaccine as a control.

The J gene is TRBJ1-6, the V gene TRBV5-7; D possibly corresponds to TRBD1 (5 bases). TRBV5-7 counts as an open reading frame of uncertain function. Deletions cut 0 bases from V and 9 bases from J, with 10 bases between. CDR3 size: 14 residues. The chain's CDR3 is CASSLVRDVSPLHF. The DNA for the CDR3 is TGTGCCAGCAGCTTGGTCAGGGATGTTTCACCCCTCCACTTT.

V usage is TRBV12-5 and J usage is TRBJ1-2; TRBD1 matches 8 bases. Germline V lookup: CDR1 LGHNT, CDR2 FRNRAP. J gave up 6 bases and V 2 bases, and 11 bases lay outside the gene matches. CDR3 size: 16 residues. The CDR3 sequence is CASGLTPLGQGDGYTF. CDR3 in DNA: TGTGCTAGTGGTTTGACCCCCCTCGGACAGGGCGATGGCTACACCTTC.

The V call is TRBV12-3 or TRBV12-4, the J call TRBJ1-4; D is unresolved. CDR3 size: 12 residues. V lost 1 base, J lost 5 bases, and 2 bases lay in between. In DNA, the CDR3 is TGTGCCAGCAGTTTAGGCAATGAAAAACTGTTTTTT. Translation gives CASSLGNEKLFF.

CDR3 region: CASSVGSGAAYEQYF. CDR3 in DNA: TGTGCCAGCAGCGTAGGATCGGGGGCGGCCTACGAGCAGTACTTC. The chain employs TRBV9 and TRBJ2-7, with D perhaps given as TRBD1 or TRBD2 (6 bases each). This CDR3 is 15 amino acids long. Germline CDR1 SGDLS, CDR2 YYNGEE. Trimming shortened V by 0 bases and J by 2 bases, and 12 bases separated the two germline ends.

The gene calls are TRBV10-3 and TRBJ1-4, with D perhaps TRBD1 (6 bases). The germline CDR1 and CDR2 sequences are ENHRY and SYGVKD. This CDR3 contains 15 residues. Trimming stripped 4 bases from V and 1 base from J, with 10 bases between. This CDR3 is CAISATGQTNEKLFF. In DNA, the CDR3 is TGTGCCATCAGTGCAACAGGGCAAACTAATGAAAAACTGTTTTTT.

This chain connects TRBV18 to TRBJ1-1; D is uncertain. The CDR3 is 13 amino acids. Germline V CDR1 and CDR2: KGHSH, LQKENI. V lost 4 bases and J lost 1, with 7 bases in between. CDR3 loop: CASSRGGNTEAFF. CDR3 nucleotide sequence: TGTGCCAGCTCACGCGGCGGGAACACTGAAGCTTTCTTT.

There are a few counts of this clone. The chain is built from TRBV2 and TRBJ2-1; perhaps TRBD1 as D (8 bases). Germline loops: CDR1 SNHLY, CDR2 FYNNEI. The CDR3 sequence is 16 residues long. The V end lost 5 bases, the J end lost 3 bases, and 17 bases lay between the germline ends. The CDR3 sequence is CASSTQGGANYNEQFF. The CDR3 coding sequence is TGTGCCAGCAGTACACAGGGGGGGGCCAACTACAATGAGCAGTTCTTC. The full variable domain, with the rest looked up from reference TRBV2 and TRBJ2-1, is EPEVTQTPSHQVTQMGQEVILRCVPISNHLYFYWYRQILGQKVEFLVSFYNNEISEKSEIFDDQFSVERPDGSNFTLKIRSTKLEDSAMYFCASSTQGGANYNEQFFGPGTRLTVL.

This chain uses TRBV30 with TRBJ1-2, with a possible D match to TRBD1 (6 bases). CDR3 length: 11 residues. The V gene lost 5 bases and the J gene lost 7 bases, with 11 bases spanning the gap. The germline V gene has CDR1 GTSNPN and CDR2 SVGIG (reference sequence). The CDR3 sequence is CAWAKGGGYTF. CDR3 DNA sequence: TGTGCCTGGGCGAAAGGGGGTGGCTACACCTTC.

The V and J genes are TRBV14 and TRBJ1-5, with 11 bases lining up with TRBD1. The CDR3 has 16 amino acids. Germline CDR1 is SGHDN and CDR2 is FVKESK. The trim removed 3 bases at V and 7 bases at J, leaving 8 bases unmatched. The CDR3 protein is CASSHPRDRGKQPQHF. CDR3 nucleotide sequence: TGTGCCAGCAGCCACCCCCGGGACAGGGGGAAACAGCCCCAGCATTTT.

The chain employs TRBV9 and TRBJ2-2, with a possible D match to TRBD1 (6 bases). The CDR3 consists of 14 residues. Trimming stripped 7 bases from V and 0 bases from J, with 10 bases between. The germline V gene has CDR1 SGDLS and CDR2 YYNGEE. The CDR3 is CASQGNSNTGELFF. The CDR3 DNA is TGTGCCAGCCAGGGGAATTCGAACACCGGGGAGCTGTTTTTT.

CDR3 sequence reads: CASSQGGTGYTGELFF. For the CDR3, the DNA is TGTGCCAGCAGCCAAGGGGGAACAGGGTACACCGGGGAGCTGTTTTTT. V usage is TRBV4-2 and J usage is TRBJ2-2; the D gene is possibly TRBD1 (6 bases). Germline values: CDR1 LGHNA, CDR2 YNFKEQ. The CDR3 totals 16 residues. The ends were cut back, 1 base at V and 3 bases at J, with 12 bases in the middle.

The chain carries TRBV9 and TRBJ2-1; 10 bases match TRBD2. CDR1 SGDLS and CDR2 YYNGEE come from the germline V gene. The CDR3 loop spans 16 amino acids. With V trimmed by 4 bases and J by 8 bases, 12 bases remained unmatched. Here the CDR3 reads CASSPQSGGAIDEQFF. As DNA, the CDR3 is TGTGCCAGCAGCCCCCAGAGCGGGGGGGCAATTGATGAGCAGTTCTTC.

Comment on this clone: The same CDR3 arises from other DNA sequences in this sample as well. The CDR3 sequence: CASSLDGRGTEAFF. CDR3 DNA: TGTGCCAGCAGCTTAGACGGGAGAGGGACTGAAGCTTTCTTT. The V gene is TRBV7-2, the J gene TRBJ1-1; no clear D. CDR1 and CDR2 from the germline V gene are SGHTA and FQGNSA. Trimming took off 1 base at V and 5 bases at J, with 11 bases between the two ends. CDR3 size: 14 residues. The full variable domain, completed using reference TRBV7-2 and TRBJ1-1, is GAGVSQSPSNKVTEKGKDVELRCDPISGHTALYWYRQSLGQGLEFLIYFQGNSAPDKSGLPSDRFSAERTGGSVSTLTIQRTQQEDSAVYLCASSLDGRGTEAFFGQGTRLTVV.

The sample holds one count of this clone. The chain links TRBV3-1 (or the pseudogene TRBV3-2) to TRBJ2-5; D is possibly TRBD2 (7 bases). This CDR3 comprises 17 residues. V dropped 1 base and J dropped 1 base, with 16 bases sitting between them. Germline CDR1 is LGHDT and CDR2 is YNNKEL (reference sequence). CDR3 sequence reads: CASSQGLVGGAQETQYF. The CDR3 region has the DNA TGTGCCAGCAGCCAAGGTCTGGTTGGGGGGGCCCAAGAGACCCAGTACTTC.

This clone was seen once. V usage is TRBV7-2 and J usage is TRBJ1-1, with TRBD1 matching over 10 bases. The J segment lost 7 bases and the V segment lost 3 bases, leaving 2 bases of the junction unmatched. This CDR3 is 13 amino acids long. Germline-derived CDR1 and CDR2 are SGHTA and FQGNSA. CDR3 bases: TGTGCCAGCAGCTTCCGGGACAGGGGTGAAGCTTTCTTT. This gives the protein CASSFRDRGEAFF.

The chain employs TRBV5-4 and TRBJ1-1; D gene uncertain. Germline CDR1 SGHNT, CDR2 YYREEE (reference sequence). Trimming took off 7 bases at V and 1 base at J, with 17 bases between the two ends. The CDR3 length is 15 residues. CDR3 DNA: TGTGCCAGCGGGTGGAAATCGGCTCAGAACACTGAAGCTTTCTTT. Translation: CASGWKSAQNTEAFF.

The rearrangement joins TRBV3-1 (or the pseudogene TRBV3-2) to TRBJ1-2; D unclear. CDR3 length: 12 amino acids. CDR1 and CDR2 from the germline V gene are LGHDT and YNNKEL (reference sequence). Between the trimmed V and J ends, which lost 1 base and 3 bases, there was a span of 3 bases. The CDR3 region is CASSQGYYGYTF. In DNA form, the CDR3 reads TGTGCCAGCAGCCAAGGATACTATGGCTACACCTTC.

The rearrangement uses TRBV19 and TRBJ1-1; D might be TRBD1 (5 bases). From germline, CDR1 is LNHDA and CDR2 SQIVND (reference sequence). Trimming took 4 bases from V and 1 from J, leaving 7 bases between them. The CDR3 has 13 residues. The CDR3 DNA reads as TGTGCCAGTAGTAGCAGGGAGAACACTGAAGCTTTCTTT. Encoded protein: CASSSRENTEAFF.

The gene calls are TRBV6-1 and TRBJ1-2; D is perhaps TRBD1 (5 bases). CDR1 and CDR2 from the germline V gene are MNHNS and SASEGT. The CDR3 runs to 13 residues. Between the trimmed V and J ends, which lost 2 bases and 6 bases, there was a span of 10 bases. The CDR3 nucleotides are TGTGCCAGCAGTGAACAGGGTAGGGATGGCTACACCTTC. This translates into CASSEQGRDGYTF.

This chain uses TRBV2 with TRBJ1-4, with a possible D match to TRBD1 (5 bases). CDR1 and CDR2 from the germline V gene are SNHLY and FYNNEI. Deletions cut 7 bases from V and 3 bases from J, with 18 bases between. The CDR3 extends over 16 amino acids. The CDR3 DNA is TGTGCCAGCATTTTCCAGGGAAGTCAGGCTAATGAAAAACTGTTTTTT. This translates into CASIFQGSQANEKLFF.

The chain's CDR3 is CASKPQTYGYTF. Here the CDR3 DNA reads TGTGCCAGCAAGCCTCAGACCTATGGCTACACCTTC. The rearrangement links TRBV6-5 to TRBJ1-2; D call uncertain. This CDR3 is built from 12 residues. Trimming cost V 7 bases and J 4 bases, with 10 bases left between them. In germline, CDR1 is MNHEY, CDR2 SVGAGI.

The chain recombines TRBV19 with TRBJ1-1, with a possible D match to TRBD1 (6 bases). Trimming took 7 bases from V and 7 from J, leaving 16 bases between them. The germline CDR1 and CDR2 sequences are LNHDA and SQIVND (reference sequence). The CDR3 is made up of 13 amino acids. The CDR3 DNA reads TGTGCCAGTACCCGGTTGGACAGTTATGAAGCTTTCTTT. It specifies CASTRLDSYEAFF.

V is TRBV4-1 and J is TRBJ1-2; D is possibly TRBD1 (6 bases). V was pared by 5 bases and J by 4 bases, with 11 bases between. CDR1 is MGHRA, CDR2 YSYEKL, per germline. This CDR3 contains 13 residues. Here the CDR3 DNA reads TGCGCCAGCAGCGTCGACAGGATCTATGGCTACACCTTC. The encoded protein is CASSVDRIYGYTF.

The gene calls are TRBV19 and TRBJ1-2; D not certain. V dropped 2 bases and J dropped 5 bases, with 9 bases sitting between them. This CDR3 is 13 amino acids long. Looked up from germline, CDR1 is LNHDA and CDR2 is SQIVND (reference sequence). The CDR3 protein is CASSIRQAYGYTF. The CDR3 DNA reads TGTGCCAGTAGTATACGGCAGGCATATGGCTACACCTTC. Full variable domain (missing parts from reference TRBV19 and TRBJ1-2): DGGITQSPKYLFRKEGQNVTLSCEQNLNHDAMYWYRQDPGQGLRLIYYSQIVNDFQKGDIAEGYSVSREKKESFPLTVTSAQKNPTAFYLCASSIRQAYGYTFGSGTRLTVV.

The chain employs TRBV29-1 and TRBJ1-2; 8 nucleotides align to TRBD1. Per germline, CDR1 SQVTM and CDR2 ANQGSEA. This CDR3 has 14 amino acids. The V and J ends lost 2 bases and 4 bases, in that order; junction bases with no gene match: 6. The DNA of the CDR3 is TGCAGCGTTGAAACCGGGACAGGAACCTATGGCTACACCTTC. This codes for CSVETGTGTYGYTF.

V gene TRBV7-8 combines with J gene TRBJ2-6; TRBD2 matches at 7 bases. This CDR3 region has 19 residues. V shed 0 bases and J 1 base; nucleotides not matched to a gene: 9. Looked up from germline, CDR1 is SGHVS and CDR2 is FQNEAQ. DNA of the CDR3: TGTGCCAGCAGCTTAGCAGCAACACGGGGGGAGTCTGGGGCCAACGTCCTGACTTTC. Translating it yields CASSLAATRGESGANVLTF.